Listed here is a single T cell receptor beta chain. The antigen is undetermined. Individual cDNA molecules received unique molecular identifiers. In TCRdb, the 5' RACE reads were re-called with MiXCR into one record per CDR3 protein. The table has over 90,000 distinct CDR3 sequences, roughly 13% seen once. The data were obtained in a study of early T cells in non-severe SARS-CoV-2 infection. Study details: The input, bulk RNA from unsorted whole blood, was sequenced, and chains were unpaired. The study's findings and limits: There was a bias toward anti-spike CD8 responses in VDJdb matching, which missed private and CD4 specificities.

Germline V gene lookup returns CDR1 DFQATT and CDR2 SNEGSKA (reference sequence). V lost 2 bases, J lost 2 bases, and 7 bases lay in between. This CDR3 is 12 amino acids long. The sequenced sample consisted of whole blood. The chain joins TRBV20-1 to TRBJ2-7; no reliable D call. The sequence was obtained from an adult who was a healthcare worker with PCR-confirmed SARS-CoV-2 infection or an uninfected control (not recorded which). Here the CDR3 reads CSARSQTYEQYF. The CDR3 coding sequence is TGCAGTGCTAGAAGCCAGACCTACGAGCAGTACTTC.